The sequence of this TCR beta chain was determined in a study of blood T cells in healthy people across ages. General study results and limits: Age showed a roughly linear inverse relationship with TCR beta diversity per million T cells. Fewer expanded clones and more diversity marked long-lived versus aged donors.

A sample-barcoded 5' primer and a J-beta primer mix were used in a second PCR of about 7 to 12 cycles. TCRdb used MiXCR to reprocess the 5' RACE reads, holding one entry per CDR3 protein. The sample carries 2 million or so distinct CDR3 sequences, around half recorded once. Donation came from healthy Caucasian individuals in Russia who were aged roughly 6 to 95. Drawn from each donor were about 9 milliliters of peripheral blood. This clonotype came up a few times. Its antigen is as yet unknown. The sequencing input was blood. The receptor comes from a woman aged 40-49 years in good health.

CDR3 coding DNA: TGTGCCAGTGGGCGTGGGTCTGGAAACACCATATATTTT. It codes for CASGRGSGNTIYF. The rearrangement joins TRBV12-3 or TRBV12-4 to TRBJ1-3; D remains unclear. This CDR3 spans 13 amino acids. V gave up 9 bases and J gave up 1 base, with 10 bases separating them.